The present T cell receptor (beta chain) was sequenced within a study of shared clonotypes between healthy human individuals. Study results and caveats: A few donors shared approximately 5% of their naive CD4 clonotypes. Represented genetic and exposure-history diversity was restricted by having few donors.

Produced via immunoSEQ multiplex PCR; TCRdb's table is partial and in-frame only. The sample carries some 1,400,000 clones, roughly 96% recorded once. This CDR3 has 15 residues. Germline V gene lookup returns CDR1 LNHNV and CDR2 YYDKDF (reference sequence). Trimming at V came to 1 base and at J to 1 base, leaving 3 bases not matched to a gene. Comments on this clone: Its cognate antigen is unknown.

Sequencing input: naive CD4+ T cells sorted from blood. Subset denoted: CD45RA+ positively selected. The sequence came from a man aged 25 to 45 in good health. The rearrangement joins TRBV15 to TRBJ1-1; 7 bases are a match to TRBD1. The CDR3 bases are TGTGCCACCAGCAGAGCAGGGGGGGCGAACACTGAAGCTTTCTTT. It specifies CATSRAGGANTEAFF.